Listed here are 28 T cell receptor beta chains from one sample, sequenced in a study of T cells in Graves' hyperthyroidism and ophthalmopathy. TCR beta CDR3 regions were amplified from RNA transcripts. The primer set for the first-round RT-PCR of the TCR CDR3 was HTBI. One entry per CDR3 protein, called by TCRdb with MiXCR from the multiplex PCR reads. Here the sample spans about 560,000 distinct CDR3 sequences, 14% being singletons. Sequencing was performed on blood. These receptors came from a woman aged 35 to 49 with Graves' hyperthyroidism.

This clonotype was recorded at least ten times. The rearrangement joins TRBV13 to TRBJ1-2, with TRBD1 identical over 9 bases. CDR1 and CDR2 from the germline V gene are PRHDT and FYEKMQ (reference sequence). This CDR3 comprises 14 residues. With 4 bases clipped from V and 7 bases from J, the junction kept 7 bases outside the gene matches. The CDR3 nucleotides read TGTGCCAGCAGCTCTGGACAGGGGTTCGTTGGCTACACCTTC. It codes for CASSSGQGFVGYTF.

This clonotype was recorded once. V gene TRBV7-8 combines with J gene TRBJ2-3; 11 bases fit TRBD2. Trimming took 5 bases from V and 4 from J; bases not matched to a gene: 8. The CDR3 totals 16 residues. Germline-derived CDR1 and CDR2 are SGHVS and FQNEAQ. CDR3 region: CASSPRLAGLPDTQYF. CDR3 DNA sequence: TGTGCCAGCAGCCCCCGACTAGCGGGACTGCCAGATACGCAGTATTTT.

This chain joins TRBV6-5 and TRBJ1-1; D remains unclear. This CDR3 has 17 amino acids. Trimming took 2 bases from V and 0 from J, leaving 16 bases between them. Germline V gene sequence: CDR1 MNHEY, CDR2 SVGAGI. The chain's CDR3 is CASSYNPSVWLNTEAFF. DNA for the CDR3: TGTGCCAGCAGTTACAACCCGTCGGTGTGGTTGAACACTGAAGCTTTCTTT.

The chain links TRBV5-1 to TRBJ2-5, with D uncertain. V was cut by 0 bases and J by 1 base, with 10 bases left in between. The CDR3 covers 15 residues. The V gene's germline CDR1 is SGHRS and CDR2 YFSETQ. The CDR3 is CASSLEGGSQETQYF. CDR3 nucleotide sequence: TGCGCCAGCAGCTTGGAGGGCGGTTCCCAAGAGACCCAGTACTTC.

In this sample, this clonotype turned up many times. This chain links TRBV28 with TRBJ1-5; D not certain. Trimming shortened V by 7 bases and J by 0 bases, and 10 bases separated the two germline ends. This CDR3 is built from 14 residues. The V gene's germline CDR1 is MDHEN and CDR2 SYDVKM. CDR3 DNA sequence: TGTGCCAGCACCCCGGGTAATAGCAATCAGCCCCAGCATTTT. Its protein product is CASTPGNSNQPQHF.

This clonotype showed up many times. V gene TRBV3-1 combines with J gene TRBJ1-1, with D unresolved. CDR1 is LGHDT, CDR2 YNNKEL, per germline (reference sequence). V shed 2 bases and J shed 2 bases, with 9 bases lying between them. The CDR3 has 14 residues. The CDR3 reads CASSQSYRNTEAFF. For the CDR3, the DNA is TGTGCCAGCAGCCAATCCTACCGAAACACTGAAGCTTTCTTT.

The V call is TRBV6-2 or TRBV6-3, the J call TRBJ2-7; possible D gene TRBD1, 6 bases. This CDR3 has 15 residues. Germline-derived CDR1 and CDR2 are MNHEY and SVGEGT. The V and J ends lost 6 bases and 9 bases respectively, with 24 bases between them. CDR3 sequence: CASRPPGHKGHGQYF. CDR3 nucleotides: TGTGCCAGCAGGCCTCCGGGACACAAGGGCCACGGGCAGTACTTC.

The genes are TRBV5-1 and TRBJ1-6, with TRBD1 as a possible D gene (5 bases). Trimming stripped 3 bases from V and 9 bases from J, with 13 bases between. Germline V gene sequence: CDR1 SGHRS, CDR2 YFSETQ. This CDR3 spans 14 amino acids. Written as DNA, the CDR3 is TGCGCCAGCAGCTCCGACGGGGGGGGTTCACCCCTCCACTTT. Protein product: CASSSDGGGSPLHF. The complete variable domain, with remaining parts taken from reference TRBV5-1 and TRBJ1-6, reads KAGVTQTPRYLIKTRGQQVTLSCSPISGHRSVSWYQQTPGQGLQFLFEYFSETQRNKGNFPGRFSGRQFSNSRSEMNVSTLELGDSALYLCASSSDGGGSPLHFGNGTRLTVT.

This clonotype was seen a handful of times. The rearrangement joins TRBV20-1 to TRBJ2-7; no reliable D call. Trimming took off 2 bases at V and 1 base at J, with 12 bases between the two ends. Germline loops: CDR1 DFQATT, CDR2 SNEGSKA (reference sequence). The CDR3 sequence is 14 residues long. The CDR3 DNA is TGCAGTGCTAGATTGGTAGACCAGTCCTACGAGCAGTACTTC. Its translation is CSARLVDQSYEQYF.

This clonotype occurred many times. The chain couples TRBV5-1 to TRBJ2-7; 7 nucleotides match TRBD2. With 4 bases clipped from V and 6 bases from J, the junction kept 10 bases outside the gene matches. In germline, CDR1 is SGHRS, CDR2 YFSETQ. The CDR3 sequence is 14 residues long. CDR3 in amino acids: CASSPLLRESEQYF. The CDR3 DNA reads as TGCGCCAGCAGCCCCCTTCTGCGGGAGAGCGAGCAGTACTTC.

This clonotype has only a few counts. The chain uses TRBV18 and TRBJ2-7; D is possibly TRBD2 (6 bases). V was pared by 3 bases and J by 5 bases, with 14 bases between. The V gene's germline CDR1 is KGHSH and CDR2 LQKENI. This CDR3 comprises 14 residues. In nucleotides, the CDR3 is TGTGCCAGCTCACCGAGACTAGTGATCGACGAGCAGTACTTC. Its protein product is CASSPRLVIDEQYF.

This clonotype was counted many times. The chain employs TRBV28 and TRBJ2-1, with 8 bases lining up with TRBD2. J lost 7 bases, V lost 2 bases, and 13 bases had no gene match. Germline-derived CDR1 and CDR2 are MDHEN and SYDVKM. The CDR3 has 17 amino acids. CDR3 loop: CASSLATGTRRKNEQFF. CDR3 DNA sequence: TGTGCCAGCAGTTTAGCCACCGGGACTAGGAGGAAGAATGAGCAGTTCTTC.

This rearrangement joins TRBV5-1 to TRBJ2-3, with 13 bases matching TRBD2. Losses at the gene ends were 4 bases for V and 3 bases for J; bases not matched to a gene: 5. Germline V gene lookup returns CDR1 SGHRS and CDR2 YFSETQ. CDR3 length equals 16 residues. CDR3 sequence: CASSPMTSGRTDTQYF. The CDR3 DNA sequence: TGCGCCAGCAGCCCGATGACTAGCGGGAGGACAGATACGCAGTATTTT.

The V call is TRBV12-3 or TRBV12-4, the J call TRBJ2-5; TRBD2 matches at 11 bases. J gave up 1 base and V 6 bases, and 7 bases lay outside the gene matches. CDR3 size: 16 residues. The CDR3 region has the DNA TGTGCCAGCAGGACCACTAGCGGGGGCTCCCAAGAGACCCAGTACTTC. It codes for CASRTTSGGSQETQYF.

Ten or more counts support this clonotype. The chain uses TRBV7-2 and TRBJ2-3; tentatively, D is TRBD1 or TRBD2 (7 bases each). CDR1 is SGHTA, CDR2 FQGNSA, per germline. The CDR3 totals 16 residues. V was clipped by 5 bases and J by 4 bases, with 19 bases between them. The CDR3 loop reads CASSQRGGGGADTQYF. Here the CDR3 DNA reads TGTGCCAGCAGCCAAAGAGGGGGAGGGGGCGCAGATACGCAGTATTTT.

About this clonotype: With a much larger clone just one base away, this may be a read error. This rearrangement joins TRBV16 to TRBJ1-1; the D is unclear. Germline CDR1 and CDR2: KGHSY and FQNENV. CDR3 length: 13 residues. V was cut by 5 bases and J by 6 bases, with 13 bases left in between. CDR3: CASSNRCPSEAFF. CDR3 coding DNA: TGTGCCAGCAGCAATAGGTGTCCGTCTGAAGCTTTCTTT.

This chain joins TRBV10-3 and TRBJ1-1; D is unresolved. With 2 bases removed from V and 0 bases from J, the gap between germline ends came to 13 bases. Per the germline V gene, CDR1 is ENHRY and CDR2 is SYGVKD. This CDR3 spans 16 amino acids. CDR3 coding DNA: TGTGCCATCAGTGAGAGATCTCAGAACATGAACACTGAAGCTTTCTTT. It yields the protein CAISERSQNMNTEAFF.

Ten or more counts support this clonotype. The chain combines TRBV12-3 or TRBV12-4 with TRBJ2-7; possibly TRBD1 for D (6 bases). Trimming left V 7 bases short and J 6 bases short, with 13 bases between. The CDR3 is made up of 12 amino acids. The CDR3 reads CASTLGGSEQYF. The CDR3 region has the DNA TGTGCCAGCACCTTAGGGGGAAGCGAGCAGTACTTC.

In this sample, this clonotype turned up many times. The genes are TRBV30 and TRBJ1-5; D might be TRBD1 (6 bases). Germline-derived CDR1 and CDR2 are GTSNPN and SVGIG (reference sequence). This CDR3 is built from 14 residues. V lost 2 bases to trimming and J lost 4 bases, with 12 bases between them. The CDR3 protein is CAWSTWGTNQPQHF. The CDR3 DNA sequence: TGTGCCTGGAGTACTTGGGGGACAAATCAGCCCCAGCATTTT.

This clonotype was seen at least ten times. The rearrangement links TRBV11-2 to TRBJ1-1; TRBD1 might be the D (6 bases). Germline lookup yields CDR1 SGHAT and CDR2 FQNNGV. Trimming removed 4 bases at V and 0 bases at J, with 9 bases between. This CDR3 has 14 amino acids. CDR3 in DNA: TGTGCCAGCAGCTCATGGGACATGAACACTGAAGCTTTCTTT. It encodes CASSSWDMNTEAFF.

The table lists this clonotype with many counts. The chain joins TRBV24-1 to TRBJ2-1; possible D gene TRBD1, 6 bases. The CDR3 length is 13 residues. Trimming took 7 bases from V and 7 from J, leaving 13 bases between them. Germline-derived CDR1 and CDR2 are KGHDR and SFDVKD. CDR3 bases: TGTGCCACCAGCCGGGGACAATGGAATGAGCAGTTCTTC. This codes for CATSRGQWNEQFF.

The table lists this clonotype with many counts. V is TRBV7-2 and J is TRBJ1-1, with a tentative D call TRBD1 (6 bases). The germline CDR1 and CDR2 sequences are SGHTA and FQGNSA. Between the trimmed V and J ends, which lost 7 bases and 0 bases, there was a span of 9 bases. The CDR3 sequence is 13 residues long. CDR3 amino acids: CASTDRLNTEAFF. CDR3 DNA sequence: TGTGCCAGCACCGACAGGCTGAACACTGAAGCTTTCTTT.

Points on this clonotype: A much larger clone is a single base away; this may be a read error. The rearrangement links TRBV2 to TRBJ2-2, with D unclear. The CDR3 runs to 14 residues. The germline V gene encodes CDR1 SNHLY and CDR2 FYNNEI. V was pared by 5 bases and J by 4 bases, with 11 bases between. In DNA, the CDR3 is TGTGCCAGCAGTCCTTTACGTTTCACCGGGGAGCTGTTTTTT. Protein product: CASSPLRFTGELFF.

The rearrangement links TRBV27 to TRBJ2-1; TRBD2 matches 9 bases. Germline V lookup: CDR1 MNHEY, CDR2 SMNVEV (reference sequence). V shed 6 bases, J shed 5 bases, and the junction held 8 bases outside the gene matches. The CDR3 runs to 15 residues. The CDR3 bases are TGTGCCAGCAGCTTAGGACTAGCGACACACAATGAGCAGTTCTTC. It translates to CASSLGLATHNEQFF.

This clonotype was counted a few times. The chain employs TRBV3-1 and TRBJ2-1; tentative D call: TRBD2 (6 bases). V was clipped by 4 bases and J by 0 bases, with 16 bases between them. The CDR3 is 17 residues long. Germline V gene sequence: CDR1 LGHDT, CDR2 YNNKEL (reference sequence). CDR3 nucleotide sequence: TGTGCCAGCAGCCTCGGACTAACGGGGCTCTCCTACAATGAGCAGTTCTTC. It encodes CASSLGLTGLSYNEQFF.

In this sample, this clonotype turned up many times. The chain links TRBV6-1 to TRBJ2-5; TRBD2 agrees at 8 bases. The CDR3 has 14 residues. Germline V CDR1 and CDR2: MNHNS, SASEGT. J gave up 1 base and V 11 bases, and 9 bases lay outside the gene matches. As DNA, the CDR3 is TGTGCCGTCGGGAGGGGAGAGGTCCAAGAGACCCAGTACTTC. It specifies CAVGRGEVQETQYF.

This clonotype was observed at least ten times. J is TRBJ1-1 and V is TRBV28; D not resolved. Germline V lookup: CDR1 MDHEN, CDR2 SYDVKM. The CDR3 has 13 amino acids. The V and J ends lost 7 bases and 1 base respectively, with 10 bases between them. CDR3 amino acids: CASIYQGNTEAFF. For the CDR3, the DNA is TGTGCCAGCATTTACCAAGGGAACACTGAAGCTTTCTTT. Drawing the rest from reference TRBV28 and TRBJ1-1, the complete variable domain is DVKVTQSSRYLVKRTGEKVFLECVQDMDHENMFWYRQDPGLGLRLIYFSYDVKMKEKGDIPEGYSVSREKKERFSLILESASTNQTSMYLCASIYQGNTEAFFGQGTRLTVV.

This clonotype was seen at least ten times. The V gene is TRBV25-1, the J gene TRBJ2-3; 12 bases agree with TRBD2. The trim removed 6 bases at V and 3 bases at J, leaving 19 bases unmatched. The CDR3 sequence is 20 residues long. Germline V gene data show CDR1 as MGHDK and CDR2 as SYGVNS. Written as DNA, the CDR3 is TGTGCCAGCAGCAAAAGGACTCCTAGCGGGAGGGCCGCGGGGACAGATACGCAGTATTTT. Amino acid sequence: CASSKRTPSGRAAGTDTQYF.